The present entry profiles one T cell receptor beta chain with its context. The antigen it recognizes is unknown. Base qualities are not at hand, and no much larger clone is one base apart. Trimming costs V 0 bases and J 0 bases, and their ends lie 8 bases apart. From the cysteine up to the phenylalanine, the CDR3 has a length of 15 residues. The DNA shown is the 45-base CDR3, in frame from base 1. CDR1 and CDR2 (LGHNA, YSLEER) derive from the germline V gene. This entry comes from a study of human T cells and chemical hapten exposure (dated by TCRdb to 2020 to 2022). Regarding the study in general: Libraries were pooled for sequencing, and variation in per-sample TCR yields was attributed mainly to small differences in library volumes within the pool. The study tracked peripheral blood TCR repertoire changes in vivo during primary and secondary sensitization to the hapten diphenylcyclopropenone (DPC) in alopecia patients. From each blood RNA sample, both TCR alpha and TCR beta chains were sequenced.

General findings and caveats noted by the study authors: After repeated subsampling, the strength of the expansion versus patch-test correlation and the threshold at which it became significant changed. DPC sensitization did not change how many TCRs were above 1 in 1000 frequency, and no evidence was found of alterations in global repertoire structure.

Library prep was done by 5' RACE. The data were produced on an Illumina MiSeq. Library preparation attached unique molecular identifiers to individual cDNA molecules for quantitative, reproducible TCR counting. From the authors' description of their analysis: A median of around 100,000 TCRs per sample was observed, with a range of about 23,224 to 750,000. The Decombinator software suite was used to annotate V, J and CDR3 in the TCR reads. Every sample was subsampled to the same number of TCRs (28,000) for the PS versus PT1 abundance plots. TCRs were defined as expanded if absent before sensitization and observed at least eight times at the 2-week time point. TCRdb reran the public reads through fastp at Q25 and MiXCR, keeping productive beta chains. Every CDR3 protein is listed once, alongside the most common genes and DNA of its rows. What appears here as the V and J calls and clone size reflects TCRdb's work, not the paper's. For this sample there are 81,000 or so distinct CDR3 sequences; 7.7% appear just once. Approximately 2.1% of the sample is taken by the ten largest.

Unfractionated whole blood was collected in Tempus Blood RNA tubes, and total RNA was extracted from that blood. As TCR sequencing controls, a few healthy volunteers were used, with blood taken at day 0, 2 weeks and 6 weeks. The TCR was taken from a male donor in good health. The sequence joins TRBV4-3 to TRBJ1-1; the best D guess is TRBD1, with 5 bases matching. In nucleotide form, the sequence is TGCGCCAGCAGCCAAGATCAGGGAATGAACACTGAAGCTTTCTTT. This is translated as CASSQDQGMNTEAFF.